What follows are 8 T cell receptor beta chains derived from one specimen sequenced in a study of cytomegalovirus exposure and HLA in healthy donors. PCR primers comprised 60 Vbeta and 13 Jbeta primers. Assay used: immunoSEQ multiplex PCR; TCRdb lists only in-frame clones, some missing. The sample yields over 200,000 clones, approximately 70% seen once. The sample was PBMCs. These receptors all come from a middle-aged man in good health and CMV-seropositive.

The CDR3 coding sequence is TGTGCCAGCAGTTACTTACAGGGGTCCGGAGCTTTCTTT. The encoded protein is CASSYLQGSGAFF. The V and J genes are TRBV6-5 and TRBJ1-1, with TRBD1 matching over 7 bases. Germline loops: CDR1 MNHEY, CDR2 SVGAGI. The CDR3 is 13 amino acids. V lost 1 base to trimming and J lost 10 bases; unmatched junction nucleotides: 6.

The CDR3 region has the DNA TGTGCCAGCAGTTACTTCCAGGGGCACTACGAGCAGTACTTC. Encoded protein: CASSYFQGHYEQYF. This chain joins TRBV6-5 and TRBJ2-7, with D possibly matching TRBD1 (6 bases). CDR3 length: 14 residues. Germline loops: CDR1 MNHEY, CDR2 SVGAGI. The V and J ends lost 1 base and 3 bases respectively, with 10 bases between them.

The chain combines TRBV4-1 with TRBJ1-1, with a possible D match to TRBD1 (5 bases). The V gene lost 4 bases and the J gene lost 8 bases, with 14 bases spanning the gap. This CDR3 spans 13 amino acids. From germline, CDR1 is MGHRA and CDR2 YSYEKL. The CDR3 nucleotides read TGCGCCAGCAGCCTCACCGGTAGGGGCGAAGCTTTCTTT. Its protein is CASSLTGRGEAFF.

The V and J genes are TRBV9 and TRBJ1-6; D remains ambiguous. CDR1 is SGDLS, CDR2 YYNGEE, per germline. Trimming removed 3 bases from V and 12 bases from J, with 10 bases in between. The CDR3 spans 12 residues. CDR3 bases: TGTGCCAGCAGCGCCCCACCAGGACCCCTCCACTTT. As protein: CASSAPPGPLHF.

V and J are TRBV18 and TRBJ1-2; D possibly corresponds to TRBD1 (5 bases). V dropped 3 bases and J dropped 2 bases, with 13 bases sitting between them. This CDR3 region has 15 residues. Germline CDR1 KGHSH, CDR2 LQKENI. CDR3 sequence reads: CASSPSDGGNYGYTF. CDR3 DNA: TGTGCCAGCTCACCGAGTGACGGGGGGAACTATGGCTACACCTTC.

The chain couples TRBV6-5 to TRBJ2-2; 11 bases fit TRBD1. Germline V lookup: CDR1 MNHEY, CDR2 SVGAGI. The CDR3 consists of 15 residues. V shed 1 base, J shed 6 bases, and the junction held 1 base outside the gene matches. In DNA, the CDR3 is TGTGCCAGCAGTTACTGGACAGGGGGCCCCGGGGAGCTGTTTTTT. This codes for CASSYWTGGPGELFF.

The chain uses TRBV27 and TRBJ2-7; a weak D match, TRBD1 (6 bases). Trimming removed 4 bases at V and 7 bases at J, with 14 bases between. The CDR3 consists of 13 residues. Germline V CDR1 and CDR2: MNHEY, SMNVEV (reference sequence). The CDR3 DNA reads TGTGCCAGCAGTTACCCAGGGGCAGGTGAGCAGTACTTC. Protein: CASSYPGAGEQYF.

This chain joins TRBV18 and TRBJ1-2; weak D call: TRBD1 (5 bases). CDR1 and CDR2 (germline): KGHSH, LQKENI. This CDR3 spans 12 amino acids. V lost 5 bases and J 6 bases, leaving 10 bases between the germline ends. The DNA for the CDR3 is TGTGCCAGCTCAGAGACAGAGCATGGCTACACCTTC. Protein sequence: CASSETEHGYTF.